Below, one T cell receptor beta chain is given with its context. The antigen remains undetermined. The sample is drawn from a study of CXCR3-negative and CXCR3-positive naive CD8 T cells. The wider study: A total of 130 million to 150 million TRB reads was generated, with about 1.5 +/- 0.3 million per library. Whole-study results and caveats: Each naive subset displayed comparably high diversity, whereas memory CD8+ cells displayed much lower diversity. Researchers reported similar TRBV-TRBJ usage in naive CXCR3-negative and CXCR3-positive cells, though memory differed.

5' RACE with UMI labels generated the TRB cDNA libraries. For each CDR3 protein, TCRdb gives one entry from its re-call of the 5' RACE reads, without DNA. The sample holds over 55,000 distinct CDR3 sequences. Sequenced: memory CD8+ T cells from blood. This clonotype originated in a human donor in good health. Some clones in this sample may be carry-over from other donors' samples.

CDR3: CASTPGLRGEQYF. This chain uses TRBV7-9 with TRBJ2-7; TCRdb proposes TRBD1, but this gene call is untestable without DNA. The CDR3 spans 13 residues. Germline V gene lookup returns CDR1 SEHNR and CDR2 FQNEAQ (reference sequence).